This TCR beta chain emerged from a study of T cell repertoires in cytomegalovirus infection (dated 2019 in TCRdb). Some background on the complete study: The HLA type of each donor mattered for the analysis, because public TCR beta signatures pointed to carriage of CMV infection along with the matching HLA type.

Sequenced on an Illumina HiSeq 1500. Using fastp at Q25 and MiXCR, TCRdb reprocessed the public reads and kept productive beta chains. Rows matching on CDR3 protein sequence are summarized as one entry with the most common DNA and genes. This sample is represented by more than 500,000 distinct CDR3 sequences; approximately 16% of them were singletons. 20% to 30% of the sample is in the top ten clones. Both ends counted, the CDR3 spans 12 residues. Only the CDR3 DNA is retained, 36 bases long and in frame from the first base. Looking up the germline V gene yields CDR1 SGHAT and CDR2 FQNNGV. At the junction V is shortened by 5 bases and J by 7 bases, with 12 bases in between. What the study reported, not specific to this receptor: The ex vivo response was dominated by HLA-C-restricted CMV-specific TCR beta clonotypes, which also provided the single most frequent clonotype in two of eight donors. Carriers of CMV infection plus the relevant HLA type were discriminated by the cumulative frequency of public TCR beta family members in the study cohort and in an independent 352-donor cohort.

As for this clonotype: This receptor's antigen is unknown. Given a much more abundant clone one base away, this may be a read error. The final CDR3 position lacks the conserved phenylalanine or tryptophan, pointing to a likely read error.

Sequenced input: CD8+ T cells from PBMCs. This sequence originates from a human donor in good health (CMV status not recorded). Some clones in this sample may be carry-over from other donors' samples. This chain joins TRBV11-2 to TRBJ2-7; TRBD1 could be the D gene, as 5 bases match. The DNA sequence reads TGTGCCAGCAGCCTAGGGGCGTTTGAGCAGTACTTA. Translated, it reads CASSLGAFEQYL.